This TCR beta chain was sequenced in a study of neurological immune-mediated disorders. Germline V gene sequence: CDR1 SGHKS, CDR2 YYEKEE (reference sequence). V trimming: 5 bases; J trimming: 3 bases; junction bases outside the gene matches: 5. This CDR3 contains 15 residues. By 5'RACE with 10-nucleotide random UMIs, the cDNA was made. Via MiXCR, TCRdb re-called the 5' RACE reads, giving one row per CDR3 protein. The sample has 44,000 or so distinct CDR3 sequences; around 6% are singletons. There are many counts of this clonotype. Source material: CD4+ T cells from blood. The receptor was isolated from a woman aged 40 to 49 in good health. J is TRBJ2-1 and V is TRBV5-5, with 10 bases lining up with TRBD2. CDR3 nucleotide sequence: TGTGCCAGCAGTTTAGGACTAGCGGTCTACAATGAGCAGTTCTTC. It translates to CASSLGLAVYNEQFF.